This TCR beta chain appears in the sequencing data of a study of cytomegalovirus exposure and HLA in healthy donors. Study-wide results and limits: In the roughly 110 validation repertoires, approximately 93% of cluster scores exceeded 0, per a later analysis.

The data were produced by immunoSEQ multiplex PCR, yet TCRdb's version contains in-frame clones alone and is incomplete. The repertoire holds more than 300,000 clones, roughly 89% seen once, with more than 0.8% in the top ten. The count of this clone is one. Antigen specificity is unknown. Trimming cost V 0 bases and J 5 bases, with 13 bases left between them. The CDR3 contains 15 residues. Per germline, CDR1 KGHSH and CDR2 LQKENI. Source material: PBMCs. The chain is built from TRBV18 and TRBJ2-5; weak D call: TRBD2 (6 bases). This TCR was sampled from a woman between 18 and 29 years old in good health and CMV-seronegative. The CDR3 DNA follows: TGTGCCAGCTCACCACCGCGCGGGACGGAGGAGACCCAGTACTTC. It encodes CASSPPRGTEETQYF.